This TCR beta chain was sequenced in a study of cytomegalovirus exposure and HLA in healthy donors. Study-level findings and limits: Reportedly, diagnosis of cytomegalovirus status by the classifier showed high specificity and sensitivity.

Profiled with immunoSEQ multiplex PCR; TCRdb holds only in-frame clones, not every one. The data show roughly 200,000 clones, around nine tenths seen once. Notes on this clone: Its target is not known.

Germline V gives CDR1 MNHEY, CDR2 SMNVEV (reference sequence). V dropped 3 bases and J dropped 5 bases, with 15 bases sitting between them. The CDR3 extends over 15 amino acids. The chain joins TRBV27 to TRBJ2-3; D is perhaps TRBD2 (6 bases). The clonotype originates from a man aged 25 to 40 in good health and CMV-seropositive. The specimen was PBMCs. CDR3 sequence: CASSLTGSEVDTQYF. The CDR3 DNA is TGTGCCAGCAGTTTGACCGGGAGTGAGGTAGATACGCAGTATTTT.